Presented here are 6 T cell receptor beta chains from one specimen sequenced in a study of cytomegalovirus exposure and HLA in healthy donors. A multiplex PCR was run with 60 Vbeta primers and 13 Jbeta primers. Repertoires were generated with immunoSEQ multiplex PCR, while TCRdb's copy carries only in-frame clones and drops some. Of about 160,000 clones listed, about two thirds are singletons. The sample was PBMCs. The origin of the receptors is a woman younger than 35 in good health and CMV-seropositive.

The J gene is TRBJ1-2, the V gene TRBV5-8; maybe TRBD1 (6 bases). The V gene lost 4 bases and the J gene lost 3 bases, with 16 bases spanning the gap. CDR1 and CDR2 from the germline V gene are SGHTS and YDEGEE. The CDR3 totals 15 residues. CDR3 coding DNA: TGTGCCAGCAGCGAACTAACAGGGTTTGACTATGGCTACACCTTC. It yields the protein CASSELTGFDYGYTF.

This chain links TRBV11-2 with TRBJ2-7; TRBD1 matches 8 bases. CDR3 size: 15 residues. V lost 4 bases, J lost 0 bases, and 5 bases stayed unmatched. Germline CDR1 SGHAT, CDR2 FQNNGV. Here the CDR3 reads CASSSTGVGSYEQYF. The CDR3 region has the DNA TGTGCCAGCAGCTCGACAGGGGTGGGCTCCTACGAGCAGTACTTC. Together with reference TRBV11-2 and TRBJ2-7, the CDR3 gives the full variable domain: EAGVAQSPRYKIIEKRQSVAFWCNPISGHATLYWYQQILGQGPKLLIQFQNNGVVDDSQLPKDRFSAERLKGVDSTLKIQPAKLEDSAVYLCASSSTGVGSYEQYFGPGTRLTVT.

This clone was seen more than once but under ten times. This chain uses TRBV12-5 with TRBJ1-2, with TRBD1 matching 7 bases. J gave up 6 bases and V 5 bases, and 12 bases lay outside the gene matches. CDR1 is LGHNT, CDR2 FRNRAP, per germline. This CDR3 contains 15 residues. The CDR3 nucleotides read TGTGCTAGTGGTATCCCTCCCGACAGGGAGGATGGCTACACCTTC. Amino acids: CASGIPPDREDGYTF.

This clone appeared a few times. The rearrangement joins TRBV5-1 to TRBJ2-5, with D possibly being TRBD1 (5 bases). CDR1 is SGHRS and CDR2 is YFSETQ in the germline V gene. With 2 bases removed from V and 5 bases from J, the gap between germline ends came to 10 bases. There are 13 residues in the CDR3. CDR3 DNA sequence: TGCGCCAGCAGCTTAAGGGGTTGGGAGACCCAGTACTTC. Translation: CASSLRGWETQYF.

In its sample, this clone was seen a few times. The chain carries TRBV6-5 and TRBJ1-2; D unresolved. V dropped 0 bases and J dropped 6 bases, with 5 bases sitting between them. The CDR3 consists of 12 residues. The germline CDR1 and CDR2 sequences are MNHEY and SVGAGI. CDR3 loop: CASSYSRDGYTF. CDR3 sequence (DNA): TGTGCCAGCAGTTACTCACGGGATGGCTACACCTTC.

Comments on this clone: Compared with germline, one end of the junction differs, possibly owing to a read error. The chain is built from TRBV7-7 and TRBJ1-1; D not resolved. Germline CDR1 SSHAT, CDR2 FNYEAQ (reference sequence). The CDR3 spans 13 residues. CDR3 protein: CASSRALNTEAFF. Here the CDR3 DNA reads TGTGCTAGCAGCCGCGCTTTGAACACTGAAGCTTTCTTT.